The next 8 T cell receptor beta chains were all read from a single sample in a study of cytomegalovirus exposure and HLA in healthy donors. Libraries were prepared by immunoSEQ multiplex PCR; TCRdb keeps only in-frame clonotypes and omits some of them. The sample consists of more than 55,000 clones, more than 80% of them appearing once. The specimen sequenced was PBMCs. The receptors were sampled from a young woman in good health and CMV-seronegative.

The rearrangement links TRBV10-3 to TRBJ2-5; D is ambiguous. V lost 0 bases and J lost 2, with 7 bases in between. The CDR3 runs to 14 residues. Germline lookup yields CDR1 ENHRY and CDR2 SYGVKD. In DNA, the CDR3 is TGTGCCATCAGTGAGTCGACGCGGCAAGAGACCCAGTACTTC. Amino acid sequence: CAISESTRQETQYF.

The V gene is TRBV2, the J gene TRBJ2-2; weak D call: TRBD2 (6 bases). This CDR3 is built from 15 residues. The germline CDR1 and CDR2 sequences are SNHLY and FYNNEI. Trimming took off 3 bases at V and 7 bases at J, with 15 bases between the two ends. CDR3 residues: CASSDSPRGIGELFF. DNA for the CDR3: TGTGCCAGCAGTGATTCGCCGCGGGGTATCGGGGAGCTGTTTTTT.

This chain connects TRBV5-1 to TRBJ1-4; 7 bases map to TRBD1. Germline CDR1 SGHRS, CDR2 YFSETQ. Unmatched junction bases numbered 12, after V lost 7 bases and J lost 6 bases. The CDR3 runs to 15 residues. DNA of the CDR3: TGCGCCAGCGGTGAACAGGGGCAGTATTATGAAAAACTGTTTTTT. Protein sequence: CASGEQGQYYEKLFF.

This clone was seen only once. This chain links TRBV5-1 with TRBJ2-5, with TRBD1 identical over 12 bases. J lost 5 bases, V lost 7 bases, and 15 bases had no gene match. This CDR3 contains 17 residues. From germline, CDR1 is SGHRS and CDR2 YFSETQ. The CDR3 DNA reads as TGCGCCAGCCGCTGGGCCGGGACAGGGGGCGGTCGGGAGACCCAGTACTTC. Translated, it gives CASRWAGTGGGRETQYF.

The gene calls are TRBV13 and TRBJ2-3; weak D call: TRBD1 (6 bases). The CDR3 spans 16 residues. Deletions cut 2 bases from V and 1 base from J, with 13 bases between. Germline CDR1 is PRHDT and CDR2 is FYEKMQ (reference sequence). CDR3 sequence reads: CASSLRKTGGTDTQYF. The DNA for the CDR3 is TGTGCCAGCAGCTTAAGAAAGACAGGAGGCACAGATACGCAGTATTTT.

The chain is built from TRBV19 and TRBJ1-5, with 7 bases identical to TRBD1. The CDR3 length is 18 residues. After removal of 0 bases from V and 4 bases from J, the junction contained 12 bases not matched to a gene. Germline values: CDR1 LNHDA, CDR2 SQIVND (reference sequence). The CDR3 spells CASSIDYGSGGRNQPQHF. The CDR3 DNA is TGTGCCAGTAGTATAGATTATGGGTCAGGGGGAAGGAATCAGCCCCAGCATTTT.

For the CDR3, the DNA is TGTGCCAGCAGCTTGTACACAGATACGCAGTATTTT. It yields the protein CASSLYTDTQYF. The rearrangement links TRBV5-4 to TRBJ2-3; D is ambiguous. This CDR3 region has 12 residues. CDR1 SGHNT and CDR2 YYREEE come from the germline V gene (reference sequence). V lost 1 base, J lost 2 bases, and 2 bases lay in between.

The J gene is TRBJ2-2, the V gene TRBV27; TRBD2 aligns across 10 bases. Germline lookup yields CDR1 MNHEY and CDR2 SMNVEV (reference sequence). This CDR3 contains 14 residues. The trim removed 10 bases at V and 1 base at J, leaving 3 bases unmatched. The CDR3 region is CATLAGWNTGELFF. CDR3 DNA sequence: TGTGCCACACTAGCGGGATGGAACACCGGGGAGCTGTTTTTT.